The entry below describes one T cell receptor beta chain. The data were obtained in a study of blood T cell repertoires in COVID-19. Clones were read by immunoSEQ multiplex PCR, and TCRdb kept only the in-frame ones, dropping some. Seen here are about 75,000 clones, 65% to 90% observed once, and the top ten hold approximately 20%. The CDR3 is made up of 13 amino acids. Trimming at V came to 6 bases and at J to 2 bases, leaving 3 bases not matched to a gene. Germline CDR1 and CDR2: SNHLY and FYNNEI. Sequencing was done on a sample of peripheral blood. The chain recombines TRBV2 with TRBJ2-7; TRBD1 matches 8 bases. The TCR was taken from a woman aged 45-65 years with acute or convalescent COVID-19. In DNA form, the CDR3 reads TGTGCCAGCAGGCGGACAGGGACCTACGAGCAGTACTTC. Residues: CASRRTGTYEQYF.